This T cell receptor (beta chain) was identified in a study of shared clonotypes between healthy human individuals. Study-wide findings and caveats: Represented diversity (both genetic and exposure-history) was limited by the small number of donors.

The CDR3 contains 15 residues. CDR1 and CDR2 from the germline V gene are ENHRY and SYGVKD. Trimming removed 1 base from V and 4 bases from J; junction bases left unmatched: 4. In this sample, this clone turned up once. Its antigen remains unidentified. The genomic DNA of each subset was split evenly across several immunoSEQ plates. This table comes from immunoSEQ multiplex PCR, and its TCRdb copy is limited to in-frame clones, with some not included. The sample yields some 690,000 clones, about 90% seen once. This receptor was taken from a man between 18 and 35 years old in good health. Some clones in this sample may be carry-over from other donors' samples. V is TRBV10-3 and J is TRBJ2-7, with 10 bases identical to TRBD2. Sequencing was done on a sample of memory CD8+ T cells from PBMCs. The subset here: CD45RO+ cells pooled with CCR7-negative TemRA cells. CDR3 residues: CAISEYASGRYEQYF. CDR3 nucleotides: TGTGCCATCAGTGAGTACGCTAGCGGGAGATACGAGCAGTACTTC.